These 12 T cell receptor beta chains originate from one sample sequenced in a study of T cells in Graves' hyperthyroidism and ophthalmopathy. The investigators amplified TCR beta CDR3 regions from RNA transcripts. HTBI primers were the set used in a first-round RT-PCR of the TCR CDR3. TCRdb re-analysed the multiplex PCR reads in MiXCR, keeping a single row per CDR3 protein. The sample consists of 300,000 to 400,000 distinct CDR3 sequences, about 20% of them appearing once. The sample taken for sequencing was blood. These receptors all stem from a woman aged 45-59 years with Graves' hyperthyroidism.

CDR3 in DNA: TGTGCCAGCAGCACCCCCGGGACTAGCCGGAACACAGATACGCAGTATTTT. It specifies CASSTPGTSRNTDTQYF. V is TRBV7-2 and J is TRBJ2-3, with TRBD2 matching over 9 bases. The CDR3 totals 17 residues. The germline V gene has CDR1 SGHTA and CDR2 FQGNSA. J gave up 2 bases and V 5 bases, and 11 bases lay outside the gene matches.

This clonotype was seen a few times. The gene calls are TRBV18 and TRBJ1-5; 10 bases line up with TRBD1. The CDR3 runs 15 residues. CDR1 and CDR2 (germline): KGHSH, LQKENI. Unmatched junction bases numbered 1, after V lost 4 bases and J lost 1 base. CDR3 in amino acids: CASSQGQGSNQPQHF. DNA for the CDR3: TGTGCCAGCTCACAGGGACAGGGGAGCAATCAGCCCCAGCATTTT.

As to this clonotype: A read error is possible here, since a much larger clone lies one base away. This sequence joins TRBV13 and TRBJ2-5; D remains ambiguous. The DNA end is more similar to TRBJ2-1, so the J call may be wrong. The CDR3 contains 15 residues. Germline V lookup: CDR1 PRHDT, CDR2 FYEKMQ (reference sequence). DNA of the CDR3: TGTGCCAGCAGCTTAGCGGTCCTGGGGATCGAGACCCAGTTCTTC. It yields the protein CASSLAVLGIETQFF.

This clonotype appeared many times. The chain combines TRBV28 with TRBJ2-7, with TRBD1 identical over 7 bases. CDR3 length: 16 amino acids. The germline CDR1 and CDR2 sequences are MDHEN and SYDVKM. J was trimmed by 0 bases and V by 4 bases; bases with no gene match: 9. The CDR3 nucleotides read TGTGCCAGCAGTTGGTACGGGACAGATCTCTCCTACGAGCAGTACTTC. Amino acids: CASSWYGTDLSYEQYF.

This clonotype was picked up many times. The chain uses TRBV2 and TRBJ2-5, with D maybe TRBD1 (6 bases). V was pared by 11 bases and J by 5 bases, with 21 bases between. The germline V gene encodes CDR1 SNHLY and CDR2 FYNNEI. The CDR3 is 14 residues long. For the CDR3, the DNA is TGTGCCGTAAACCGGGACACGATGATGGAGACCCAGTACTTC. This gives the protein CAVNRDTMMETQYF.

This clonotype occurred a few times. The genes are TRBV19 and TRBJ1-1, with no clear D. The CDR3 extends over 14 amino acids. The ends were cut back, 7 bases at V and 6 bases at J, with 18 bases in the middle. The germline CDR1 and CDR2 sequences are LNHDA and SQIVND (reference sequence). DNA of the CDR3: TGTGCCAGTAATAGAGGAGCGGGAGATCCTGAAGCTTTCTTT. Protein product: CASNRGAGDPEAFF. Combining the CDR3 with reference TRBV19 and TRBJ1-1 gives the whole variable domain DGGITQSPKYLFRKEGQNVTLSCEQNLNHDAMYWYRQDPGQGLRLIYYSQIVNDFQKGDIAEGYSVSREKKESFPLTVTSAQKNPTAFYLCASNRGAGDPEAFFGQGTRLTVV.

This clonotype was seen only a few times. The chain uses TRBV6-1 and TRBJ2-1, with 8 bases lining up with TRBD1. The length of the CDR3 is 13 residues. CDR1 MNHNS and CDR2 SASEGT come from the germline V gene. The V gene end was trimmed by 5 bases and the J gene end by 10 bases; junction bases not matched to a gene: 7. The CDR3 reads CASSFGTGGEQFF. The CDR3 bases are TGTGCCAGCAGTTTCGGGACAGGCGGGGAGCAGTTCTTC.

The rearrangement uses TRBV14 and TRBJ1-1, with D unresolved. CDR1 and CDR2 from the germline V gene are SGHDN and FVKESK. V was clipped by 1 base and J by 5 bases, with 14 bases between them. This CDR3 comprises 15 residues. This CDR3 is CASSQAVGSETEAFF. CDR3 coding DNA: TGTGCCAGCAGCCAAGCCGTGGGGTCGGAAACTGAAGCTTTCTTT. The full variable domain, with the rest looked up from reference TRBV14 and TRBJ1-1, is EAGVTQFPSHSVIEKGQTVTLRCDPISGHDNLYWYRRVMGKEIKFLLHFVKESKQDESGMPNNRFLAERTGGTYSTLKVQPAELEDSGVYFCASSQAVGSETEAFFGQGTRLTVV.

The rearrangement joins TRBV20-1 to TRBJ1-6, with D perhaps TRBD1 (5 bases). The CDR3 is 15 amino acids. Trimming stripped 4 bases from V and 0 bases from J, with 10 bases between. The germline V gene encodes CDR1 DFQATT and CDR2 SNEGSKA (reference sequence). Here the CDR3 reads CSAIPGGSYNSPLHF. CDR3 DNA sequence: TGCAGTGCTATCCCCGGGGGCTCCTATAATTCACCCCTCCACTTT.

This clonotype was recorded a few times. The V call is TRBV11-2, the J call TRBJ2-1; the D is unclear. This CDR3 spans 16 amino acids. V was trimmed by 5 bases and J by 3 bases, leaving 17 bases between them. Germline V gene lookup returns CDR1 SGHAT and CDR2 FQNNGV. Here the CDR3 reads CASSHIPTVNYNEQFF. The CDR3 DNA reads as TGTGCCAGCAGCCACATCCCCACGGTAAACTACAATGAGCAGTTCTTC.

Regarding this clonotype: Lacking the conserved final phenylalanine or tryptophan, this CDR3 likely reflects a read error. V usage is TRBV15 and J usage is TRBJ1-1, with D perhaps matching TRBD1 (6 bases). This CDR3 spans 16 amino acids. Germline V gene data show CDR1 as LNHNV and CDR2 as YYDKDF (reference sequence). V was shortened by 5 bases and J by 0 bases, with 16 bases between the two germline ends. The CDR3 DNA reads TGTGCCACCAGCTCCTACGGGGGGCGGGTGAACACTGAAGCTTTCTCT. Amino acids: CATSSYGGRVNTEAFS.

This clonotype was seen many times. This chain joins TRBV3-1 and TRBJ1-2; D call uncertain. Germline V CDR1 and CDR2: LGHDT, YNNKEL (reference sequence). CDR3 length: 12 residues. V lost 0 bases to trimming and J lost 8 bases, with 7 bases between them. CDR3 sequence: CASSQDVGGYTF. CDR3 bases: TGTGCCAGCAGCCAAGATGTGGGCGGCTACACCTTC.